This TCR beta chain was obtained from a study of blood T cells in healthy people across ages. Study-level results: TCR beta diversity, measured per million T cells, fell in a roughly linear way with age. It was not possible, with unsorted PBMCs, to conclusively compare naive and antigen-experienced cells.

Regarding this clonotype: Its matching antigen is unknown.

No fewer than 5.5 micrograms of total RNA were isolated from every sample. Germline trimming cut 4 bases from V and 3 bases from J; bases unmatched to any gene: 9. CDR3 length: 16 amino acids. The germline gives CDR1 LGHDT, CDR2 YNNKEL (reference sequence). A J-beta primer mix and a sample-barcoded 5' primer were used in a second PCR of about 6 to 12 cycles. The template-switch adaptor, which had 12 random nucleotides, put a tag on each cDNA molecule. TCRdb passed the 5' RACE reads through MiXCR, listing each CDR3 protein once. The sample holds around 780,000 distinct CDR3 sequences; around 50% are singletons and the top ten take around a quarter.

Sequenced material: blood. The rearrangement links TRBV3-1 to TRBJ2-1; 7 bases are shared with TRBD1. This sequence was found in a man in his forties or fifties in good health. The CDR3 nucleotides are TGTGCCAGCAGCCTTTTTGACAGGGATGGCTACAATGAGCAGTTCTTC. Residues: CASSLFDRDGYNEQFF.